This TCR beta chain emerged from a study of early T cells in non-severe SARS-CoV-2 infection. The CDR3 totals 12 residues. Germline values: CDR1 DFQATT, CDR2 SNEGSKA (reference sequence). Study findings and constraints: Sequences matched to VDJdb favored anti-spike CD8 responses, while private and CD4 specificities were missed.

TCRdb used MiXCR to reprocess the 5' RACE reads, holding one entry per CDR3 protein. The sample has approximately 66,000 distinct CDR3 sequences, approximately 13% seen once. This clonotype was picked up many times. The target antigen is unknown. The junction shows a germline mismatch at one end, possibly a read error. The gene calls are TRBV20-1 and TRBJ2-1; 10 positions agree with TRBD2. This clonotype originated in an adult who was a healthcare worker with PCR-confirmed SARS-CoV-2 infection or an uninfected control (not recorded which). The sequenced sample was whole blood. CDR3 sequence reads: CSARGLAGVQFF. The CDR3 DNA reads as TGCAGTGCCAGAGGCCTAGCGGGAGTACAGTTCTTC.